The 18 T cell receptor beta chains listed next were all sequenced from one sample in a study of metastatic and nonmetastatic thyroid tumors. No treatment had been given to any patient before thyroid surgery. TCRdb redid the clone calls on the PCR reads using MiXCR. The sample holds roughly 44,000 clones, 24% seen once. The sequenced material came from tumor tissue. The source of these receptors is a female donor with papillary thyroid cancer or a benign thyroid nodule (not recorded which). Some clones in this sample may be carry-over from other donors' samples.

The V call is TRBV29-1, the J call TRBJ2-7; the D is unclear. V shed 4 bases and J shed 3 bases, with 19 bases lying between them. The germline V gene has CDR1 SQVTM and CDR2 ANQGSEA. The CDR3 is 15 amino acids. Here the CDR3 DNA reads TGCAGCGTTGTCGCCAAACTCAGGAAGATCTACGAGCAGTACGTC. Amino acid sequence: CSVVAKLRKIYEQYV.

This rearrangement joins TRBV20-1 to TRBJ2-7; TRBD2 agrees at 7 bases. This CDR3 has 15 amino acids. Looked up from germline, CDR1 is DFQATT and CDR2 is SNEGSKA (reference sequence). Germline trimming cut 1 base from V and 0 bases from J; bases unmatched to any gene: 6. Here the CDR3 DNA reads TGCAGTGCTAGAGCACCTAGCGGACCCTCCTACGAGCAGTACTTC. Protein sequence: CSARAPSGPSYEQYF.

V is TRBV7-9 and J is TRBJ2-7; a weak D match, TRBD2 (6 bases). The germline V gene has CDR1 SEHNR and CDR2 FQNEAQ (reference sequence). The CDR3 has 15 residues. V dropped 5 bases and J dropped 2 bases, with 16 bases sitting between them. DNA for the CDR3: TGTGCCAGCAGCCCAGGGAGGAGACCGCCCTACGAGCAGTACTTC. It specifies CASSPGRRPPYEQYF. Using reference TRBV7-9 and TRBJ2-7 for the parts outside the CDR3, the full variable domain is DTGVSQNPRHKITKRGQNVTFRCDPISEHNRLYWYRQTLGQGPEFLTYFQNEAQLEKSRLLSDRFSAERPKGSFSTLEIQRTEQGDSAMYLCASSPGRRPPYEQYFGPGTRLTVT.

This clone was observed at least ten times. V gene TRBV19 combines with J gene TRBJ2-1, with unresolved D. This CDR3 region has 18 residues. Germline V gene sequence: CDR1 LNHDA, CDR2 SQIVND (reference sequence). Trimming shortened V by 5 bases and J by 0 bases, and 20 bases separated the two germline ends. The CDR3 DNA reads TGTGCCAGTAGTGAGTGGTTAGCTTTATTGAGCTCCTACAATGAGCAGTTCTTC. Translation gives CASSEWLALLSSYNEQFF.

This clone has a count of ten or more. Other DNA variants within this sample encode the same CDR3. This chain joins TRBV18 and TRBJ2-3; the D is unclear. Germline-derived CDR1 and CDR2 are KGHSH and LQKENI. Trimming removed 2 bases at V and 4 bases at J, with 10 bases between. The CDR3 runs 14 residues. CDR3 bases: TGTGCCAGCTCACCAGAAGGATTTGCAGATACGCAGTATTTT. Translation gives CASSPEGFADTQYF.

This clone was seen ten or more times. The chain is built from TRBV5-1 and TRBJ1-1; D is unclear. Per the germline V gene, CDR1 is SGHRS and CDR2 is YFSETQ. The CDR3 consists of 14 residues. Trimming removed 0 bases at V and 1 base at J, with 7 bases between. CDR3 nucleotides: TGCGCCAGCAGCTTGGGGTCAGGGAACACTGAAGCTTTCTTT. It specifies CASSLGSGNTEAFF.

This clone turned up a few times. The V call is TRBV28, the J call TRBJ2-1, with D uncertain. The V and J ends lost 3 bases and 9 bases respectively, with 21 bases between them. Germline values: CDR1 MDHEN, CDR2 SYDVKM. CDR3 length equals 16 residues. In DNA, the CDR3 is TGTGCCAGCAGTTTTGTGGACCCATCCCTTATAGGTGAGCAGTTCTTC. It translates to CASSFVDPSLIGEQFF. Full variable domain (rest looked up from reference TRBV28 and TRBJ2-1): DVKVTQSSRYLVKRTGEKVFLECVQDMDHENMFWYRQDPGLGLRLIYFSYDVKMKEKGDIPEGYSVSREKKERFSLILESASTNQTSMYLCASSFVDPSLIGEQFFGPGTRLTVL.

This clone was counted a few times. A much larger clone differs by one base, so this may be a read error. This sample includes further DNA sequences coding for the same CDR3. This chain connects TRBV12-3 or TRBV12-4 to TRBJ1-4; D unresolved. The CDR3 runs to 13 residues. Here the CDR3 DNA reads TGTGCCAGCAGACAGAGGGCGGTTGAAAAACTTTTTTTT. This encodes CASRQRAVEKLFF.

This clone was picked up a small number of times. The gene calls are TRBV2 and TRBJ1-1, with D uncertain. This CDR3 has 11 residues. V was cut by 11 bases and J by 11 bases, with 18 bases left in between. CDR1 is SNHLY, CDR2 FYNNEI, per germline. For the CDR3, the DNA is TGTGCCTCTATGCCGGGGTCGAAGGCTTTCTTT. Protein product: CASMPGSKAFF.

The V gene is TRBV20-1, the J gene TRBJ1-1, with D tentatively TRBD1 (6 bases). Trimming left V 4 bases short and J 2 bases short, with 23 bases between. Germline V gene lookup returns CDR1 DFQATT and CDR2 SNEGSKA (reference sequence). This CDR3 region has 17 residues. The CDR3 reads CSAKVGIVGGINTEAFF. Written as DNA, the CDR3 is TGCAGTGCTAAAGTGGGGATAGTAGGGGGGATAAACACTGAAGCTTTCTTT.

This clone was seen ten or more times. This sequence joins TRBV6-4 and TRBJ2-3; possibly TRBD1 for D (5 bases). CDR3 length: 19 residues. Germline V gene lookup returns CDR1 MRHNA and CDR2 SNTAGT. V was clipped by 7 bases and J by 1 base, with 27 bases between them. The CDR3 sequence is CASTPRPPMTVRGTDTQYF. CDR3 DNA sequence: TGTGCCAGCACGCCGCGCCCCCCTATGACAGTCAGGGGCACAGATACGCAGTATTTT.

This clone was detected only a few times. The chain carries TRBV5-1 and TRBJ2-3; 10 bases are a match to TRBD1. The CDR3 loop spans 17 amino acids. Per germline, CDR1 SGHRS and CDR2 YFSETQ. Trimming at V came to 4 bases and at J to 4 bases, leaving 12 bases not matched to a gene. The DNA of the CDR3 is TGCGCCAGCAGCACCTACTTGACAGGGGGCGAGCCAGATACGCAGTATTTT. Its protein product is CASSTYLTGGEPDTQYF.

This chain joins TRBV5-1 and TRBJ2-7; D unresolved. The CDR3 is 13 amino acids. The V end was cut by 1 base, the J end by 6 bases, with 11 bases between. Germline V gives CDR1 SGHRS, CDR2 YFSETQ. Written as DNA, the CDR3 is TGCGCCAGCAGCTTGAATTCAGGTCCCGAGCAGTACTTC. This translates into CASSLNSGPEQYF.

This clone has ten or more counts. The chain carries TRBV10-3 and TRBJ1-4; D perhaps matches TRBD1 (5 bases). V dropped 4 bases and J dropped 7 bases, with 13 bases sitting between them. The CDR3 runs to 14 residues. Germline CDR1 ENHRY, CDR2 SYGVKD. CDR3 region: CAISGGQGREKLFF. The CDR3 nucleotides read TGTGCCATCAGTGGTGGGCAGGGCCGTGAAAAACTGTTTTTT.

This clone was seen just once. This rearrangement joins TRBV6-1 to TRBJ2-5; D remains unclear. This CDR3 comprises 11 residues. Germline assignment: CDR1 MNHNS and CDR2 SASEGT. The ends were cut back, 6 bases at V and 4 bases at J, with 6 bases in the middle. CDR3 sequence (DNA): TGTGCCAGCAGCTCATCAGAGACCCAGTACTTC. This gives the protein CASSSSETQYF.

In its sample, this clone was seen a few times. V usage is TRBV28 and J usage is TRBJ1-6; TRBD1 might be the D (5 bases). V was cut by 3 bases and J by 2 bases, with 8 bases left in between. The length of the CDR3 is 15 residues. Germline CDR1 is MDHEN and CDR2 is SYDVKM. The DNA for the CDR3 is TGTGCCAGCAGTTTGCCAGGGCCCTATAATTCACCCCTCCACTTT. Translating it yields CASSLPGPYNSPLHF.

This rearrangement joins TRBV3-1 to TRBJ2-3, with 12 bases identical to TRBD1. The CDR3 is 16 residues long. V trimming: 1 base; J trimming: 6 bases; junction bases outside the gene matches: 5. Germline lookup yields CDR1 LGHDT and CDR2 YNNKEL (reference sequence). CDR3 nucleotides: TGTGCCAGCAGCCAAGGGGAGGGACAGGGGGCGGATACGCAGTATTTT. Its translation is CASSQGEGQGADTQYF.

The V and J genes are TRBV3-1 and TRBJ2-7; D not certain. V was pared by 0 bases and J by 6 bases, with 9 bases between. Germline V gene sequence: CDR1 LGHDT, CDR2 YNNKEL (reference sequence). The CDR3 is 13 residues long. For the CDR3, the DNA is TGTGCCAGCAGCCAAGAAGGCCCCCTCGAGCAGTACTTC. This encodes CASSQEGPLEQYF.